This T cell receptor beta chain comes out of a study of patients and donors after allogeneic stem cell transplantation. Using its own MiXCR run on the RT-PCR reads, TCRdb lists one record per CDR3 protein. The top ten hold approximately 30% of the sample, which has about 110,000 distinct CDR3 sequences, approximately 35% seen once. The sample taken for sequencing was blood, either unsorted or a sorted T cell fraction (not recorded which). This clonotype was obtained from a human donor who was either an allogeneic HSCT recipient or a stem cell or donor lymphocyte infusion donor (not recorded which). It is not recorded whose cells these are; they may come from a transplant donor.

The CDR3 loop is CASSPRGHLFSGNTIYF. Here the CDR3 DNA reads TGTGCCAGCAGCCCAAGAGGACACCTCTTCTCTGGAAACACCATATATTTT. The rearrangement links TRBV7-6 to TRBJ1-3, with D perhaps matching TRBD1 (5 bases). This CDR3 is 17 amino acids long. Looked up from germline, CDR1 is SGHVS and CDR2 is FNYEAQ. Trimming left V 5 bases short and J 0 bases short, with 17 bases between.